This T cell receptor (beta chain) was sequenced during a study of T cells in localized non-small cell lung cancer. Notes on the study in general: Owing to sequencing of a solitary tumor region, heterogeneity cannot be discounted. In adjacent lung, a median about 50 of the top 100 tumor clones were found.

To note about this clone: Its antigen is currently unknown.

Measured with immunoSEQ multiplex PCR; TCRdb has only the in-frame clones, and not every one. This table has tens of thousands of clones, around 86% appearing once. The clonotype was recovered from a male donor aged 60 or over with stage III lung adenocarcinoma. This sample comprised peripheral blood, obtained before any cancer treatment.

This CDR3 reads CASSPGQRVNTEAFF. The CDR3 DNA is TGTGCCAGCTCACCAGGACAGCGCGTGAACACTGAAGCTTTCTTT. J is TRBJ1-1 and V is TRBV18; maybe TRBD1 (6 bases). With 2 bases removed from V and 0 bases from J, the gap between germline ends came to 10 bases. CDR1 KGHSH and CDR2 LQKENI come from the germline V gene. This CDR3 spans 15 amino acids.